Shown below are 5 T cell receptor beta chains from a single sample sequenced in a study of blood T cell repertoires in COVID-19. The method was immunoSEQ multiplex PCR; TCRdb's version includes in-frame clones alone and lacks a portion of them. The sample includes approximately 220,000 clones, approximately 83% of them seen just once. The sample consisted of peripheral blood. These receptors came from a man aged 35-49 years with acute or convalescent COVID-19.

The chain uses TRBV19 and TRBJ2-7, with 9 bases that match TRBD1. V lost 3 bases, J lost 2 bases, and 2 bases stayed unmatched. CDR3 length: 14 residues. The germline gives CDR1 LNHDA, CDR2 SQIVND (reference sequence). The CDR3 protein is CASSIWDRAYEQYF. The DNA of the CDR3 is TGTGCCAGTAGTATTTGGGACAGGGCCTACGAGCAGTACTTC. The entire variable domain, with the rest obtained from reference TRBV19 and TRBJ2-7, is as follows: DGGITQSPKYLFRKEGQNVTLSCEQNLNHDAMYWYRQDPGQGLRLIYYSQIVNDFQKGDIAEGYSVSREKKESFPLTVTSAQKNPTAFYLCASSIWDRAYEQYFGPGTRLTVT.

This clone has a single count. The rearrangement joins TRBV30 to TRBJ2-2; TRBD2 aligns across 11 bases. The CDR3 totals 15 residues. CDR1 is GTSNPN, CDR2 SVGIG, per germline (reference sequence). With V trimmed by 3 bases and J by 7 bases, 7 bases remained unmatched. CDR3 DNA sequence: TGTGCCTGGAGGAATCTAGCGGGAGGATTCGGGGAGCTGTTTTTT. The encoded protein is CAWRNLAGGFGELFF.

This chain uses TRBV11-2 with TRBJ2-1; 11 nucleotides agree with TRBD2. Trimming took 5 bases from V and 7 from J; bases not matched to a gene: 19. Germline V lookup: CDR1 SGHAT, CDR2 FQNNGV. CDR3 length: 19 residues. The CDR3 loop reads CASSPLGLAEELFLNEQFF. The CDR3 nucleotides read TGTGCCAGCAGCCCGCTGGGACTAGCGGAAGAACTTTTTTTAAATGAGCAGTTCTTC.

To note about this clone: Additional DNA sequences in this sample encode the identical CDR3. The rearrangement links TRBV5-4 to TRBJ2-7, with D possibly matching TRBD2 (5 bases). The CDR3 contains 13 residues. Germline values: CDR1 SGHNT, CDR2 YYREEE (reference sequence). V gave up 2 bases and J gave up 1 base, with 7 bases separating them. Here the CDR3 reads CASSFPGSYEQYF. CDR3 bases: TGTGCCAGCAGCTTTCCGGGGTCCTACGAGCAGTACTTC.

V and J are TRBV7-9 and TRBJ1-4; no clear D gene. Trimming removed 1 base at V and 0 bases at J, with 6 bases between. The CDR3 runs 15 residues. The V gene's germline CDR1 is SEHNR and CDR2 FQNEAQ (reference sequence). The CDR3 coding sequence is TGTGCCAGCAGCTTAGACATCGCAACTAATGAAAAACTGTTTTTT. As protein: CASSLDIATNEKLFF.